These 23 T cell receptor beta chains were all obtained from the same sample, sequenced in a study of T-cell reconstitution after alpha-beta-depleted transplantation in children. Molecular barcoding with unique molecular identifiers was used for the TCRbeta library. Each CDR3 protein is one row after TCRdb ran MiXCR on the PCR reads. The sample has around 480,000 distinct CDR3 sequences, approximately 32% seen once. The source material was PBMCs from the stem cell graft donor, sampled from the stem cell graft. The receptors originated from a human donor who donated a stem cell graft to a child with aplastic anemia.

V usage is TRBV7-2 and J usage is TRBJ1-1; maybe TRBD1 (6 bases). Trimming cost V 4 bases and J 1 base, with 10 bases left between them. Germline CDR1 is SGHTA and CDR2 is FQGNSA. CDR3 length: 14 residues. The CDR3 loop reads CASSSMTGNTEAFF. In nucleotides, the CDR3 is TGTGCCAGCAGCTCCATGACAGGGAACACTGAAGCTTTCTTT.

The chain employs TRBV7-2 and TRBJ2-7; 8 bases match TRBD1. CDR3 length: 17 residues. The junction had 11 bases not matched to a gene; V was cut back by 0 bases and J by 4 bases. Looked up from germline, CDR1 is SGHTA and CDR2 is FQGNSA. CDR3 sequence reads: CASSLASGSGGSYEQYF. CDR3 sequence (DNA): TGTGCCAGCAGCTTAGCGTCGGGGTCAGGGGGCTCTTACGAGCAGTACTTC. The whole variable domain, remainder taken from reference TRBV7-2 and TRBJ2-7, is GAGVSQSPSNKVTEKGKDVELRCDPISGHTALYWYRQSLGQGLEFLIYFQGNSAPDKSGLPSDRFSAERTGGSVSTLTIQRTQQEDSAVYLCASSLASGSGGSYEQYFGPGTRLTVT.

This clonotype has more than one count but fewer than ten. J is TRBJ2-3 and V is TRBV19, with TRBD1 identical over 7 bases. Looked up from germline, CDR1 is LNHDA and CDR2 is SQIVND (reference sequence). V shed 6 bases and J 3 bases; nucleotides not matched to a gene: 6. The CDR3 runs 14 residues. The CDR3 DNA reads TGTGCCAGTAGGAACAGGGGTCAAACAGATACGCAGTATTTT. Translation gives CASRNRGQTDTQYF.

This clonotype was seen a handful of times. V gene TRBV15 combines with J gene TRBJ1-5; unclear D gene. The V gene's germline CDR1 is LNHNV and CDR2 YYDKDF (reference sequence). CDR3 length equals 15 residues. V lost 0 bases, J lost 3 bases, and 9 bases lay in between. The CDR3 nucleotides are TGTGCCACCAGCAGAGATCTCGGGCACAATCAGCCCCAGCATTTT. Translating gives CATSRDLGHNQPQHF.

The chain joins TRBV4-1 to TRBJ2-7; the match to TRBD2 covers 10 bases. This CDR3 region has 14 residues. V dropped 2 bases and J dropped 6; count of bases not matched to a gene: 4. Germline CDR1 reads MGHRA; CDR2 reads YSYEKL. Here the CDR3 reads CASSQLAGVGEQYV. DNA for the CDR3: TGCGCCAGCAGCCAACTAGCGGGAGTAGGCGAGCAGTACGTC.

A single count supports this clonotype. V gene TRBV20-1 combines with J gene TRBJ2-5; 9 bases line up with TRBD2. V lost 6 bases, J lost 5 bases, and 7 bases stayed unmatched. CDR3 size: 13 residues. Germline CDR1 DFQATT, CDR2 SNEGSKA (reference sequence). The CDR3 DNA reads TGCAGTGCCACTGAGGCGGGAGGGGAGACCCAGTACTTC. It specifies CSATEAGGETQYF.

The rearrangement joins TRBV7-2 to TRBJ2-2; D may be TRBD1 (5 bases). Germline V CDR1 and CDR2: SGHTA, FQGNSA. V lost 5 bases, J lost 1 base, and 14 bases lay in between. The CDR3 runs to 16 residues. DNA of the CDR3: TGTGCCAGCAGCACACAGGTCTCCTGGAACACCGGGGAGCTGTTTTTT. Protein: CASSTQVSWNTGELFF.

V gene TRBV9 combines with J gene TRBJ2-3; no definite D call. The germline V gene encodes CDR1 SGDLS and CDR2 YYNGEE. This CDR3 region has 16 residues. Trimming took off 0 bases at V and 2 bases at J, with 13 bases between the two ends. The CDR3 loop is CASSVEKYWATDTQYF. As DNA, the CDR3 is TGTGCCAGCAGCGTAGAGAAGTATTGGGCCACAGATACGCAGTATTTT.

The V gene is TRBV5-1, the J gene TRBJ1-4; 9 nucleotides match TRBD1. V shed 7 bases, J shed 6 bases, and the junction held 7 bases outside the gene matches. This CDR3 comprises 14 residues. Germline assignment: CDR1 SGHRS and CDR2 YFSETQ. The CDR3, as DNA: TGCGCCAGCGGGACCGGGACAGGGTATGAAAAACTGTTTTTT. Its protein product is CASGTGTGYEKLFF.

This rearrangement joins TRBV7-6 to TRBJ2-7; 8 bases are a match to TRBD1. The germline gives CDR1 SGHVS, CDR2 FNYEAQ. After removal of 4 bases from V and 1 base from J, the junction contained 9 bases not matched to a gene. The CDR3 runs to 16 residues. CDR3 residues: CASSSARNRGSYEQYF. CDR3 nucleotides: TGTGCCAGCAGCTCCGCTCGGAACAGGGGGTCCTACGAGCAGTACTTC.

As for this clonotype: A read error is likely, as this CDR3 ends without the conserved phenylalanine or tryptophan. The CDR3 DNA sequence: TGCAGCGCGAGCCCGCTAGCGGGTTACAATGAGCAGTTCTTG. This sequence encodes CSASPLAGYNEQFL. The chain links TRBV29-1 to TRBJ2-1; TRBD2 matches 8 bases. This CDR3 has 14 amino acids. Germline V gene lookup returns CDR1 SQVTM and CDR2 ANQGSEA. V gave up 7 bases and J gave up 4 bases; unmatched junction bases: 9.

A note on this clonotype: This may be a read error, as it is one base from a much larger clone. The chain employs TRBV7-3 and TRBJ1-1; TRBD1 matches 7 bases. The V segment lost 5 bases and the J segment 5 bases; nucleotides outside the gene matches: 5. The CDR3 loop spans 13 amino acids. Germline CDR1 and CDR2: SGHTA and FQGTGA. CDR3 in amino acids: CASSPTGKTEAFF. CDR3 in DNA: TGTGCCAGCAGCCCGACAGGGAAGACTGAAGCTTTCTTT.

The CDR3 sequence is CSVTRDRGPGYTF. The CDR3 DNA reads as TGCAGCGTGACCCGGGACAGGGGGCCTGGCTACACCTTC. The V call is TRBV29-1, the J call TRBJ1-2; 12 bases match TRBD1. Germline V gene sequence: CDR1 SQVTM, CDR2 ANQGSEA. The CDR3 has 13 residues. Trimming took 6 bases from V and 7 from J; bases not matched to a gene: 6.

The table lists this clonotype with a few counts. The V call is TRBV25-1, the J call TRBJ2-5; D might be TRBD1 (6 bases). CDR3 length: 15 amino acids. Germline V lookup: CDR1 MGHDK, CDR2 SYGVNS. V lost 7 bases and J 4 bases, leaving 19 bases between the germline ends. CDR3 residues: CASTIAGASGETQYF. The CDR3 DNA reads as TGTGCCAGCACCATTGCAGGGGCATCGGGAGAGACCCAGTACTTC.

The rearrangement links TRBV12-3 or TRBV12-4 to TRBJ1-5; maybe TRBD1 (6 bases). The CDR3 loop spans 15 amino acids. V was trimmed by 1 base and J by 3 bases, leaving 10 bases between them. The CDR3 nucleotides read TGTGCCAGCAGTTTAGAAGACAGGTTCAATCAGCCCCAGCATTTT. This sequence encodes CASSLEDRFNQPQHF.

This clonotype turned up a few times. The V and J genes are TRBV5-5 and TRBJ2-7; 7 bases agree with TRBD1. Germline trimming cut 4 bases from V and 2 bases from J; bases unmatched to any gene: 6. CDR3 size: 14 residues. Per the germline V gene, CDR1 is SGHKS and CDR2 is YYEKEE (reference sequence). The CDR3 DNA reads TGTGCCAGCAGCATTGGACAGGTAGCCTACGAGCAGTACTTC. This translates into CASSIGQVAYEQYF.

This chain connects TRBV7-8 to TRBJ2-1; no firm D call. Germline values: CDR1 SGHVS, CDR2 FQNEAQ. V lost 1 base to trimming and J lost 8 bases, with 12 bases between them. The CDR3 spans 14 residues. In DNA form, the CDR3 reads TGTGCCAGCAGCTTAGTCCGCGCCGGCGATGAGCAGTTCTTC. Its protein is CASSLVRAGDEQFF.

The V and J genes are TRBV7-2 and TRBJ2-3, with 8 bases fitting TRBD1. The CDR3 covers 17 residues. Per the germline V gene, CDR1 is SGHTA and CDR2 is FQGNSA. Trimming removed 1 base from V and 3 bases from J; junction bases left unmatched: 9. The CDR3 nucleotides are TGTGCCAGCAGCTTAGTGGGCCAGGGGGCTTGGACAGATACGCAGTATTTT. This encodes CASSLVGQGAWTDTQYF.

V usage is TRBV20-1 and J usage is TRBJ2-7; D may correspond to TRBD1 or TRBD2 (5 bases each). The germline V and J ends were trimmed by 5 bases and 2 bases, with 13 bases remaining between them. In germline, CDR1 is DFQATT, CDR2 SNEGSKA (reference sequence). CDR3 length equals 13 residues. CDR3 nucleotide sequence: TGCAGTGCTTTACGGGACGCGGCCTACGAGCAGTACTTC. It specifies CSALRDAAYEQYF.

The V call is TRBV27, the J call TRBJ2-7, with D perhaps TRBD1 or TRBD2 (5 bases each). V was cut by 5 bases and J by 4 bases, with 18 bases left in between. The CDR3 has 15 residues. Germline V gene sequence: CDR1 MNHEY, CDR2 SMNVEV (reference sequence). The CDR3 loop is CASSLTLGRQYEQYF. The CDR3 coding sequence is TGTGCCAGCAGTCTAACCCTGGGACGTCAGTACGAGCAGTACTTC.

The CDR3 loop reads CASSELSGVAVYQETQYF. The CDR3 nucleotides read TGTGCCAGCAGTGAACTATCGGGGGTAGCCGTGTACCAAGAGACCCAGTACTTC. The chain joins TRBV25-1 to TRBJ2-5, with D maybe TRBD2 (6 bases). Between the trimmed V and J ends, which lost 2 bases and 0 bases, there was a span of 19 bases. Germline V gives CDR1 MGHDK, CDR2 SYGVNS. The CDR3 consists of 18 residues.

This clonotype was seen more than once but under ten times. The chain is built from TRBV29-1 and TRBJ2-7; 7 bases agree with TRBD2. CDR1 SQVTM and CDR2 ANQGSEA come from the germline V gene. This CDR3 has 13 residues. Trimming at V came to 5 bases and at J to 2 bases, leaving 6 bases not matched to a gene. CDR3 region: CSVRTRTAYEQYF. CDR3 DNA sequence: TGCAGCGTTAGGACTAGGACCGCCTACGAGCAGTACTTC.

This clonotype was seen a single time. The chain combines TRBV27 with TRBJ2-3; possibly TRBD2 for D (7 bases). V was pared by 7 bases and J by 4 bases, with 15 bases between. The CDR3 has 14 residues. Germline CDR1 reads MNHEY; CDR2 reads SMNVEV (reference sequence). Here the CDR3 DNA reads TGTGCCAGCACCTGGACTAGGGGGGCAGATACGCAGTATTTT. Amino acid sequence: CASTWTRGADTQYF.